This T cell receptor beta chain appears in the sequencing data of a study of ipilimumab plus nivolumab after autologous stem cell transplantation. CDR1 and CDR2 (germline): MNHEY, SMNVEV (reference sequence). This CDR3 is built from 16 residues. Trimming cost V 0 bases and J 1 base; bases outside gene matches: 3. The assay was immunoSEQ multiplex PCR, and TCRdb's table has in-frame clones only and misses some. The sample yields 20,000 to 25,000 clones, 70% to 85% seen once. The genes are TRBV27 and TRBJ2-5; 9 bases line up with TRBD2. The origin of this receptor is a male donor with diffuse large B-cell lymphoma. The sample was PBMCs, taken in a trial of ipilimumab plus nivolumab as post-transplant consolidation. CDR3 amino acids: CASSLSPSGVQETQYF. Here the CDR3 DNA reads TGTGCCAGCAGTTTATCGCCTAGCGGGGTCCAAGAGACCCAGTACTTC.